In its sample, the clone carrying this T cell receptor beta chain was seen a few times. This entry comes from a study of cytomegalovirus exposure and HLA in healthy donors. Sequencing was performed with immunoSEQ multiplex PCR; in TCRdb, only in-frame clones are kept and a portion is missing. Seen here are 200,000 to 300,000 clones, around nine tenths observed once, and the top ten hold less than 3%. The sample comprised PBMCs. This sequence originates from a man between 18 and 35 years old in good health and CMV-seronegative.

Here the CDR3 DNA reads TGTGCCAGCAGCTTTAGGACTAGTCGGACCTACGAGCAGTACTTC. Protein sequence: CASSFRTSRTYEQYF. This chain links TRBV5-4 with TRBJ2-7; 7 nucleotides line up with TRBD2. With V trimmed by 2 bases and J by 2 bases, 7 bases remained unmatched. Germline assignment: CDR1 SGHNT and CDR2 YYREEE (reference sequence). The CDR3 consists of 15 residues.